This T cell receptor beta chain was captured in a study of blood T cell repertoires in COVID-19. V gave up 3 bases and J gave up 9 bases, with 12 bases separating them. The CDR3 sequence is 12 residues long. In germline, CDR1 is SNHLY, CDR2 FYNNEI. Assay used: immunoSEQ multiplex PCR; TCRdb lists only in-frame clones, some missing. The table includes 180,000 or so clones, more than 70% detected once. The sequence was obtained from a woman aged 30 to 39 with acute or convalescent COVID-19. Sequenced sample: peripheral blood. The V and J genes are TRBV2 and TRBJ2-7, with unresolved D. The CDR3 region has the DNA TGTGCCAGCAGTGAGTTTACGAGAGTGCAGTACTTC. Protein: CASSEFTRVQYF.